This T cell receptor beta chain was profiled in a study of vaccination effects on CD4 cells after COVID-19. Regarding this clone: Antigen unknown.

On roughly day 10 of culture, CD4+ T cells were separated out. Having tested negative for nucleocapsid antibodies, the vaccine recipients showed no prior SARS-CoV-2 infection. In the cultures, half the medium was exchanged for IL-2 medium on days 3 and 7. Clones were sequenced by immunoSEQ multiplex PCR, and TCRdb holds only the in-frame ones, with some missing. The sample contains some 50,000 clones, approximately 70% of which appear only once. The V gene's germline CDR1 is LGHDT and CDR2 YNNKEL (reference sequence). Trimming took 0 bases from V and 4 from J; bases not matched to a gene: 3. The CDR3 has 16 amino acids.

Sequenced material: CD4+ T cells from PBMCs cultured without peptide, taken before COVID-19 vaccination. This TCR was recovered from a human donor who received a COVID-19 vaccine. V gene TRBV3-1 (or the pseudogene TRBV3-2) combines with J gene TRBJ2-2, with TRBD2 matching over 9 bases. The CDR3 nucleotides are TGTGCCAGCAGCCAAGACCGCGGGGGGGCCACCGGGGAGCTGTTTTTT. Translation: CASSQDRGGATGELFF.